Below, 7 T cell receptor beta chains from the same sample are listed, as sequenced in a study of T cell responses to AZD1222 COVID-19 vaccine. Produced via immunoSEQ multiplex PCR; TCRdb's table is partial and in-frame only. The table records about 170,000 clones, 75% to 95% of them present only once. The starting material was peripheral blood, obtained on day 0 of AZD1222 vaccination. These receptors came from an adult in good health.

For the CDR3, the DNA is TGTGCCAGCAGCTTAGGACTACTACCGATAGACTACACCGGGGAGCTGTTTTTT. Protein product: CASSLGLLPIDYTGELFF. The chain links TRBV7-2 to TRBJ2-2, with D perhaps TRBD2 (5 bases). Per germline, CDR1 SGHTA and CDR2 FQGNSA. The CDR3 consists of 18 residues. The ends were cut back, 1 base at V and 3 bases at J, with 18 bases in the middle.

V is TRBV7-9 and J is TRBJ1-1, with D perhaps matching TRBD1 (5 bases). The CDR3 runs to 12 residues. CDR1 and CDR2 (germline): SEHNR, FQNEAQ (reference sequence). Trimming stripped 9 bases from V and 1 base from J, with 9 bases between. Written as DNA, the CDR3 is TGTGCCAGTGGCACAGGGAACACTGAAGCTTTCTTT. This codes for CASGTGNTEAFF.

V usage is TRBV28 and J usage is TRBJ2-7; possibly TRBD1 or TRBD2 for D (5 bases each). Between the trimmed V and J ends, which lost 3 bases and 2 bases, there was a span of 14 bases. The CDR3 covers 15 residues. Germline lookup yields CDR1 MDHEN and CDR2 SYDVKM. As DNA, the CDR3 is TGTGCCAGCAGTTTTTTGGGGGACCCGCCCTACGAGCAGTACTTC. Translating it yields CASSFLGDPPYEQYF.

The V gene is TRBV4-1, the J gene TRBJ1-6; tentative D call: TRBD1 (5 bases). The V gene lost 0 bases and the J gene lost 13 bases, with 16 bases spanning the gap. Germline CDR1 MGHRA, CDR2 YSYEKL. The length of the CDR3 is 15 residues. Here the CDR3 reads CASSQEGLGNDPLHF. The CDR3 nucleotides are TGCGCCAGCAGCCAAGAGGGACTCGGTAACGATCCCCTCCACTTT.

V gene TRBV5-5 combines with J gene TRBJ1-2; D ambiguous. The germline gives CDR1 SGHKS, CDR2 YYEKEE (reference sequence). V was cut by 1 base and J by 2 bases, with 9 bases left in between. The CDR3 consists of 14 residues. The CDR3 region is CASSLSPGNYGYTF. CDR3 sequence (DNA): TGTGCCAGCAGCTTGTCCCCGGGAAACTATGGCTACACCTTC.

The chain links TRBV7-3 to TRBJ2-3, with TRBD2 matching over 7 bases. The CDR3 covers 16 residues. Losses at the gene ends were 1 base for V and 0 bases for J; bases not matched to a gene: 4. Germline assignment: CDR1 SGHTA and CDR2 FQGTGA. CDR3 nucleotide sequence: TGTGCCAGCAGCTTAATCCCAGCGGGGAGCACAGATACGCAGTATTTT. Its translation is CASSLIPAGSTDTQYF.

The V and J genes are TRBV14 and TRBJ1-1; 8 bases are a match to TRBD1. Trimming took 3 bases from V and 0 from J; bases not matched to a gene: 3. The CDR3 is made up of 15 amino acids. Germline V gene lookup returns CDR1 SGHDN and CDR2 FVKESK. The CDR3: CASSQRQGLNTEAFF. CDR3 nucleotides: TGTGCCAGCAGCCAGAGACAGGGGTTGAACACTGAAGCTTTCTTT. Combining the CDR3 with reference TRBV14 and TRBJ1-1 gives the whole variable domain EAGVTQFPSHSVIEKGQTVTLRCDPISGHDNLYWYRRVMGKEIKFLLHFVKESKQDESGMPNNRFLAERTGGTYSTLKVQPAELEDSGVYFCASSQRQGLNTEAFFGQGTRLTVV.